The rows below give T cell receptor beta chains drawn from one sample of a study of shared clonotypes between healthy human individuals. Profiling relied on immunoSEQ multiplex PCR, and the TCRdb table lists in-frame clones only, not all of them. The sample includes under 1 million clones, approximately 92% of them seen just once. The sequencing sample was made of naive CD8+ T cells sorted from blood. The origin of the receptors is a man aged 30 to 45 in good health. Both conserved end residues are part of each CDR3. The D gene is left open where the match is weak. For some rows the clone size is stated as once, few or many, or as a class when expanded; others skip it.

len,v_gene,d_gene,j_gene,abundance,CDR3aa,CDR3nt
18,TRBV7-8,TRBD1,TRBJ2-1,.,CASSARTGETGGYNEQFF,TGTGCCAGCAGCGCCCGGACAGGGGAAACGGGGGGCTACAATGAGCAGTTCTTC
14,TRBV6-5,.,TRBJ2-2,.,CASSSGRNTGELFF,TGTGCCAGCAGCTCAGGGAGGAACACCGGGGAGCTGTTTTTT
17,TRBV9,TRBD2,TRBJ2-1,.,CASSAYTSGSSVNEQFF,TGTGCCAGCAGCGCCTACACTAGCGGGAGCAGTGTCAATGAGCAGTTCTTC
16,TRBV6-1,TRBD2,TRBJ2-1,.,CASSEPLAEPYNEQFF,TGTGCCAGCAGTGAACCTCTAGCGGAGCCCTACAATGAGCAGTTCTTC
16,TRBV14,.,TRBJ1-3,.,CASSPQGGLAGNTIYF,TGTGCCAGCAGCCCCCAGGGCGGGCTCGCTGGAAACACCATATATTTT
18,TRBV4-1,.,TRBJ2-7,.,CASSQEWGAGAVSYEQYF,TGCGCCAGCAGCCAAGAGTGGGGAGCCGGAGCGGTCTCCTACGAGCAGTACTTC
13,TRBV30,TRBD2,TRBJ2-5,.,CAWNFRGGETQYF,TGTGCCTGGAATTTTAGGGGAGGGGAGACCCAGTACTTC
19,TRBV7-2,TRBD2,TRBJ2-2,.,CASSLTGLAGVGDTGELFF,TGTGCCAGCAGCTTAACCGGACTAGCGGGAGTCGGGGACACCGGGGAGCTGTTTTTT
11,TRBV2,.,TRBJ1-2,.,CASRDYFGYTF,TGTGCCAGCAGGGACTATTTTGGCTACACCTTC
14,TRBV27,.,TRBJ2-2,.,CASSLSSSPRELFF,TGTGCCAGCAGTTTATCGTCGTCCCCCCGGGAGCTGTTTTTT
17,TRBV4-1,TRBD1,TRBJ2-5,.,CASSPRTITGGWETQYF,TGCGCCAGCAGCCCTCGAACTATTACAGGGGGCTGGGAGACCCAGTACTTC
15,TRBV7-3,TRBD2,TRBJ2-3,.,CASSLGTSGTDTQYF,TGTGCCAGCAGCTTAGGGACTAGCGGCACAGATACGCAGTATTTT
14,TRBV4-3,.,TRBJ1-1,.,CASSQYKGDTEAFF,TGCGCCAGCAGCCAATACAAAGGGGACACTGAAGCTTTCTTT
12,TRBV27,TRBD1,TRBJ1-2,.,CASRQGARGYTF,TGTGCCAGCAGGCAGGGGGCGCGAGGCTACACCTTC
15,TRBV18,.,TRBJ2-1,.,CASSPGLENYNEQFF,TGTGCCAGCTCACCAGGGCTAGAGAACTACAATGAGCAGTTCTTC
11,TRBV30,.,TRBJ2-7,.,CAWSVSGEQYF,TGTGCCTGGAGTGTTAGCGGAGAGCAGTACTTC
16,TRBV4-3,.,TRBJ2-7,.,CASSPRNFGTLYEQYF,TGCGCCAGCAGCCCAAGGAATTTTGGGACCCTTTACGAGCAGTACTTC
15,TRBV27,.,TRBJ1-5,.,CASRGGKGVYQPQHF,TGTGCCAGCAGAGGAGGAAAAGGGGTATATCAGCCCCAGCATTTT
15,TRBV4-1,.,TRBJ2-5,.,CASSQVSRSVETQYF,TGCGCCAGCAGCCAAGTGAGTCGGAGTGTTGAGACCCAGTACTTC
13,TRBV30,.,TRBJ1-1,.,CAWSVFSGTEAFF,TGTGCCTGGAGTGTGTTCTCGGGCACTGAAGCTTTCTTT
13,TRBV7-2,.,TRBJ2-7,.,CASSPGLSYEQYF,TGTGCCAGCAGCCCGGGACTCTCCTACGAGCAGTACTTC
14,TRBV19,.,TRBJ2-4,.,CASSIPSGEDIQYF,TGTGCCAGTAGTATACCATCGGGAGAGGACATTCAGTACTTC
14,TRBV29-1,.,TRBJ2-1,.,CSGGVGAGYNEQFF,TGCAGCGGCGGGGTGGGAGCAGGCTACAATGAGCAGTTCTTC
16,TRBV5-1,TRBD2,TRBJ2-7,.,CASSLTSGRVRDEQYF,TGCGCCAGCAGCTTGACTAGCGGGAGGGTTAGAGACGAGCAGTACTTC
16,TRBV7-9,TRBD2,TRBJ2-3,.,CASSSERGSNTDTQYF,TGTGCCAGCAGCTCTGAGCGGGGGTCGAACACAGATACGCAGTATTTT
14,TRBV11-2,.,TRBJ2-7,.,CASSPGDSSYEQYF,TGTGCCAGCAGTCCGGGAGACAGCTCCTACGAGCAGTACTTC
13,TRBV6-5,.,TRBJ2-1,.,CATTRGAYNEQFF,TGTGCCACCACCAGGGGGGCTTACAATGAGCAGTTCTTC
16,TRBV7-8,TRBD2,TRBJ2-1,.,CASSFSTSGRFNEQFF,TGTGCCAGCAGCTTCTCAACTAGCGGGAGGTTCAATGAGCAGTTCTTC
15,TRBV27,.,TRBJ2-7,.,CASSITGTLTYEQYF,TGTGCCAGCAGCATAACCGGGACACTTACCTACGAGCAGTACTTC
14,TRBV10-3,TRBD2,TRBJ2-7,once,CAISGTSGVHEQYF,TGTGCCATCAGTGGGACTAGCGGGGTTCACGAGCAGTACTTC
14,TRBV9,.,TRBJ1-1,.,CASSVVGPNTEAFF,TGTGCCAGCAGCGTAGTGGGACCGAACACTGAAGCTTTCTTT
17,TRBV27,.,TRBJ2-1,.,CASSLPPPRFAYNEQFF,TGTGCCAGCAGTTTACCACCTCCCCGGTTTGCCTACAATGAGCAGTTCTTC
13,TRBV6-4,TRBD1,TRBJ2-5,.,CASSRQGGETQYF,TGTGCCAGCAGTAGACAGGGTGGAGAGACCCAGTACTTC
12,TRBV7-6,.,TRBJ2-2,.,CASSQEAGELFF,TGTGCCAGCAGCCAGGAGGCCGGGGAGCTGTTTTTT
23,TRBV9,.,TRBJ1-2,.,CASSVSNPPPPTIPRQTNYGYTF,TGTGCCAGCAGCGTATCAAATCCGCCCCCACCAACCATCCCCCGACAGACTAACTATGGCTACACCTTC
15,TRBV9,.,TRBJ2-1,.,CASSVLSGRSNEQFF,TGTGCCAGCAGCGTACTATCGGGACGCTCCAATGAGCAGTTCTTC
15,TRBV27,TRBD2,TRBJ2-7,.,CASSLAGGPKYEQYF,TGTGCCAGCAGTTTAGCGGGAGGGCCCAAATACGAGCAGTACTTC
17,TRBV30,TRBD1,TRBJ1-5,.,CAWSVKVGTGGNQPQHF,TGTGCCTGGAGTGTAAAGGTAGGGACAGGGGGCAATCAGCCCCAGCATTTT
14,TRBV11-2,.,TRBJ1-1,.,CASSSTAGDSEAFF,TGTGCCAGCAGCTCGACGGCGGGGGATTCAGAAGCTTTCTTT
19,TRBV5-1,TRBD2,TRBJ2-7,.,CASSLAIMGLAGGSYEQYF,TGCGCCAGCAGCTTGGCTATAATGGGACTAGCGGGAGGGTCCTACGAGCAGTACTTC
14,TRBV29-1,.,TRBJ2-3,.,CSVSAAEGTDTQYF,TGCAGCGTTTCGGCAGCGGAAGGCACAGATACGCAGTATTTT
19,TRBV27,TRBD1,TRBJ1-5,.,CASSLYAGPGTGGNQPQHF,TGTGCCAGCAGTTTGTACGCGGGCCCCGGGACAGGGGGAAATCAGCCCCAGCATTTT
14,TRBV6-1,.,TRBJ2-7,.,CASKEGNLKAEQYF,TGTGCCAGCAAGGAGGGCAATCTGAAGGCCGAGCAGTACTTC
15,TRBV27,TRBD1,TRBJ1-5,.,CASRPTGFSDQPQHF,TGTGCCAGCAGACCGACAGGGTTTAGCGATCAGCCCCAGCATTTT
15,TRBV2,TRBD2,TRBJ2-2,.,CASSGLAEVAGELFF,TGTGCCAGCAGTGGACTAGCAGAGGTGGCCGGGGAGCTGTTTTTT
15,TRBV6-6,TRBD1,TRBJ1-1,.,CASSRRQGEVGEAFF,TGTGCCAGCAGCCGCCGACAGGGGGAGGTTGGTGAAGCTTTCTTT
17,TRBV19,TRBD1,TRBJ1-5,once,CASSIGQGVAGNQPQHF,TGTGCCAGTAGTATAGGTCAGGGGGTGGCAGGCAATCAGCCCCAGCATTTT
15,TRBV13,TRBD1,TRBJ2-7,.,CASSLSGTGFNEQYF,TGTGCCAGCAGCCTTAGTGGGACAGGGTTCAACGAGCAGTACTTC
17,TRBV4-1,.,TRBJ1-5,.,CASSQVGLGKDYQPQHF,TGCGCCAGCAGCCAAGTAGGGTTAGGGAAGGATTATCAGCCCCAGCATTTT
14,TRBV30,.,TRBJ2-3,.,CAWSLSLGADTQYF,TGTGCCTGGAGTCTCTCGTTGGGGGCGGATACGCAGTATTTT
15,TRBV5-1,.,TRBJ1-5,.,CASSLSGASNQPQHF,TGCGCCAGCAGCTTGTCGGGCGCGAGCAATCAGCCCCAGCATTTT
14,TRBV5-1,.,TRBJ2-7,.,CASSLGTATYEQYF,TGCGCCAGCAGCTTGGGGACAGCTACCTACGAGCAGTACTTC
13,TRBV6-5,.,TRBJ2-1,.,CASSQGENNEQFF,TGTGCCAGCAGCCAGGGCGAGAACAATGAGCAGTTCTTC
15,TRBV7-9,TRBD1,TRBJ1-4,.,CASSLTGLEDEKLFF,TGTGCCAGCAGCTTGACAGGGCTAGAGGATGAAAAACTGTTTTTT